This T cell receptor (beta chain) comes out of a study of PD-L1 blockade in urothelial cancer (TCRdb year 2017). For the study in its entirety: Every patient began therapy in about 2014 and was given atezolizumab 1,200 mg intravenously every 3 weeks. About 85% of the roughly 29 patients were males with bladder-origin urothelial cancer, and about 65% of the roughly 29 reported a prior smoking history. An ECOG performance status of 0 or 1 was recorded for the patients, and 0 to 3 prior chemotherapy regimens had been received by the patients. Blood samples were analyzed 3 weeks after the start of treatment (second dose) and 6 weeks after the start of treatment. Blood samples gave a median of approximately 150,000 T cells and 88,000 or so unique TCRs, with a median clonality of roughly 0.08. Somatic, immune and clinical correlates of response to PD-L1 blockade with atezolizumab in urothelial cancer were the focus of an exploratory multi-omic analysis. Pretreatment tumor samples, along with matched peripheral blood collected serially before and after atezolizumab treatment, underwent TCR sequencing. Durable clinical benefit was defined as a progression-free survival longer than 6 months, and TCR features were additionally tested against progression-free survival and overall survival. In the same patients who had TCR sequencing, pretreatment tumors also underwent whole exome sequencing and RNA sequencing. Durable clinical benefit was achieved by nine patients and was not achieved by 20 patients. Pretreatment blood TCR-seq was available for nearly 30 patients, at least one posttreatment blood collection was obtained for 25 or so patients, and tumor TCR-seq was available for 25 or so patients. General study outcomes and caveats: Small sample size (n ≈ 29) and many exploratory analyses mean the results are intended to be hypothesis-generating. Improved progression-free and overall survival was associated with having pretreatment peripheral blood TCR clonality below the median. At 3 weeks after the start of treatment, tumor-associated TCR clones in peripheral blood had expanded more in patients with durable benefit (n of about 20, p = 0.022).

Each PCR received spiked-in synthetic TCR analog templates so that absolute template abundance could be estimated from read counts. TCRbeta CDR3 regions were amplified from genomic DNA with bias-controlled V and J gene primers using the immunoSEQ assay. Sequencing of rearranged TCRbeta segments was done at approximately 20X coverage. From the authors' description of their analysis: Clustering was used to correct sequencing errors, and CDR3s were annotated against IMGT so that V, D and J genes could be assigned. Out-of-frame and stop-codon sequences were excluded, and only productive TCRbeta rearrangements were used in downstream analyses. Clonality was computed as one minus Shannon entropy normalized by the log of the number of unique productive sequences. Fisher's exact test with Benjamini-Hochberg correction, using a cutoff of adjusted p below 0.01, was how clones that differed between time points or between blood and tumor were identified. TCRdb carries this immuneACCESS record with in-frame sequences only. Its versions omit some clonotypes, under half of them owing to an unresolved V gene in the studies checked, with the rest unexplained. Clone size and the V and J calls come from that table; the DNA yielded D and trimming. This sample is represented by 60,000 to 75,000 clones; roughly 86% of them were singletons. About 16% of the sample comes from the top ten.

Comment on this clone: Its antigen has not been determined. Base qualities are not recorded, but no much larger clone differs from it by a single base.

This specimen's time point label, interpreted: pretreatment peripheral blood. A total of under 35 patients with locally advanced or metastatic urothelial carcinoma, treated at Memorial Sloan Kettering on a trial protocol, made up the cohort. Peripheral blood mononuclear cells were collected pretreatment and during treatment, at between 1 and 8 total time points per patient. The Qiagen DNeasy Blood extraction kit was used to purify genomic DNA from total PBMCs and tumor samples. PBMCs were collected pretreatment and during treatment, and were isolated and stored as previously described. The CDR3, from cysteine to phenylalanine, totals 15 residues. This entry keeps only the CDR3 DNA: 45 bases, framed from base 1. V was cut back by 4 bases and J by 3 bases, leaving a gap of 15 bases between them. Taken from the germline V gene, the CDR1 and CDR2 loops are SGHTA and FQGNSA.

This clonotype was obtained from a man aged 55 to 70 with urothelial cancer. Recombination linked TRBV7-2 to TRBJ1-1; TRBD1 is perhaps the D gene, given 6 matching bases. This specimen was PBMCs, taken around atezolizumab (anti-PD-L1) treatment. Read as DNA, the sequence is TGTGCCAGCAGCTCGAGGGGGGGGGCTTACACTGAAGCTTTCTTT. Translated, it reads CASSSRGGAYTEAFF.